This TCR beta chain was recovered during a study of identical twins. It was template switching that added a universal primer site, and there were unique molecular identifiers on the cDNA. TCRdb re-called the 5' RACE reads with MiXCR, one entry per CDR3 protein. The sample lists 260,000 or so distinct CDR3 sequences; around 7.6% were seen once. The sample holds a few counts of this clonotype. What it binds is not known. Study-wide results and caveats: Out-of-frame alpha sequences shared between twins exhibited an excess of low generation probability. Twin sharing of out-of-frame TCR alpha was underestimated by models in monozygotic pairs.

These records were also assigned to another study, of yellow fever vaccine responses in identical twins. That work states: Each twin's T cell response to the vaccine was reported to look partly convergent and partly personalized.

The sequence was collected from a woman aged 18-35 years in good health. The sequencing sample was made of CD8+ T cells sorted from blood.

CDR3 in amino acids: CSVESGGNTGELFF. CDR3 nucleotide sequence: TGCAGCGTTGAAAGCGGGGGAAACACCGGGGAGCTGTTTTTT. The gene calls are TRBV29-1 and TRBJ2-2; 8 bases fit TRBD2. The J segment lost 2 bases and the V segment lost 2 bases, leaving 1 base of the junction unmatched. CDR1 is SQVTM, CDR2 ANQGSEA, per germline. The CDR3 spans 14 residues.